These 6 T cell receptor beta chains originate from one sample sequenced in a study of identical twins. TCRdb called the 5' RACE reads again in MiXCR, with one record for every CDR3 protein. The sample has 250,000 to 300,000 distinct CDR3 sequences, roughly 9.8% seen once. These data were likewise used in another study, on yellow fever vaccine responses in identical twins.

The sample comprised CD8+ T cells sorted from blood. These receptors all come from a woman between 18 and 30 years old in good health.

This clonotype was counted ten times or more. The chain has TRBV29-1 and TRBJ1-4, with D maybe TRBD1 (6 bases). The germline gives CDR1 SQVTM, CDR2 ANQGSEA. Trimming stripped 6 bases from V and 4 bases from J, with 12 bases between. The CDR3 contains 13 residues. CDR3 coding DNA: TGCAGCGTCCGGACAGCCTTTAATGAAAAACTGTTTTTT. It is translated as CSVRTAFNEKLFF.

This clonotype has more than one count but fewer than ten. The rearrangement uses TRBV9 and TRBJ1-1, with 7 bases lining up with TRBD1. From germline, CDR1 is SGDLS and CDR2 YYNGEE. The CDR3 extends over 14 amino acids. V lost 4 bases, J lost 3 bases, and 6 bases stayed unmatched. The CDR3 coding sequence is TGTGCCAGCAGCCTACAGGGGCTGGACACTGAAGCTTTCTTT. Translating gives CASSLQGLDTEAFF.

The chain uses TRBV6-5 and TRBJ2-7; maybe TRBD2 (6 bases). Trimming cost V 6 bases and J 0 bases, with 15 bases left between them. This CDR3 has 15 amino acids. Germline CDR1 and CDR2: MNHEY and SVGAGI. CDR3 coding DNA: TGTGCCAGCAGCTATACTAGCATCGCCTCCTACGAGCAGTACTTC. Protein: CASSYTSIASYEQYF.

This chain's CDR3 is CASSQGSPIGSSYEQYF. Written as DNA, the CDR3 is TGTGCCAGCAGCCAAGGATCCCCTATTGGCAGCTCCTACGAGCAGTACTTC. The chain couples TRBV3-1 to TRBJ2-7; D gene ambiguous. This CDR3 spans 17 amino acids. The germline V gene has CDR1 LGHDT and CDR2 YNNKEL (reference sequence). V was clipped by 1 base and J by 0 bases, with 16 bases between them.

J is TRBJ2-7 and V is TRBV5-6; 7 bases are a match to TRBD1. There are 15 residues in the CDR3. V shed 4 bases and J 4 bases; nucleotides not matched to a gene: 11. Germline CDR1 and CDR2: SGHDT and YYEEEE. CDR3 in amino acids: CASSHGTATSYEQYF. The CDR3 coding sequence is TGTGCCAGCAGCCACGGGACAGCCACATCTTACGAGCAGTACTTC.

The chain is built from TRBV18 and TRBJ2-7, with 9 positions matching TRBD1. CDR1 and CDR2 from the germline V gene are KGHSH and LQKENI. The CDR3 is made up of 15 amino acids. V lost 3 bases, J lost 2 bases, and 5 bases stayed unmatched. CDR3 DNA sequence: TGTGCCAGCTCACCCTCCGGGACAGGGACCTACGAGCAGTACTTC. Translation: CASSPSGTGTYEQYF.